This record concerns one T cell receptor beta chain sequence. CDR3 length: 14 amino acids. Germline CDR1 is SGDLS and CDR2 is YYNGEE. V was pared by 2 bases and J by 9 bases, with 16 bases between. Genomic DNA, serving as template, underwent TCR beta VDJ and CDR3 profiling. MiXCR was run by TCRdb on the reads, yielding one entry per CDR3 protein. The profile shows approximately 99,000 distinct CDR3 sequences, approximately 48% of them singletons. These data belong to a study of CD8+CD57+ T cells in acquired aplastic anemia. This chain uses TRBV9 with TRBJ2-3; TRBD2 might be the D (5 bases). Sequencing was carried out using sorted CD4+, CD8+, or CD8+CD57+ T cells (not recorded which) from PBMCs. The receptor was isolated from a human donor in good health, serving as a control. The CDR3 loop is CASSVFDRPGTQYF. The CDR3, as DNA: TGTGCCAGCAGCGTCTTCGACCGGCCGGGGACGCAGTATTTT.